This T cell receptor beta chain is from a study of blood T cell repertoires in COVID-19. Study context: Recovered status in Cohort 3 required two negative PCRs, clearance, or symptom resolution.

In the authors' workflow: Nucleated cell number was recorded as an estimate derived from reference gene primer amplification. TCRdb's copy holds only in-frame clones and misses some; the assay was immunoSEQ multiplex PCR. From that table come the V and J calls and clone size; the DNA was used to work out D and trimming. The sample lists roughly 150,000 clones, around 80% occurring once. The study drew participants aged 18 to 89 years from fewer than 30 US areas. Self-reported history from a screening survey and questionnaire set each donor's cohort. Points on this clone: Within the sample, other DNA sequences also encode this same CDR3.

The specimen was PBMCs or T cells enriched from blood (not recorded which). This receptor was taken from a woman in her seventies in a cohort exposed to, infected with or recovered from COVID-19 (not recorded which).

The CDR3 DNA is TGTGCCAGCAGCCGGGACAGCCAAGAGACCCAGTACTTC. Residues: CASSRDSQETQYF. The J gene is TRBJ2-5, the V gene TRBV2; the match to TRBD1 covers 7 bases. The germline gives CDR1 SNHLY, CDR2 FYNNEI. J was trimmed by 1 base and V by 6 bases; bases with no gene match: 2. The CDR3 sequence is 13 residues long.